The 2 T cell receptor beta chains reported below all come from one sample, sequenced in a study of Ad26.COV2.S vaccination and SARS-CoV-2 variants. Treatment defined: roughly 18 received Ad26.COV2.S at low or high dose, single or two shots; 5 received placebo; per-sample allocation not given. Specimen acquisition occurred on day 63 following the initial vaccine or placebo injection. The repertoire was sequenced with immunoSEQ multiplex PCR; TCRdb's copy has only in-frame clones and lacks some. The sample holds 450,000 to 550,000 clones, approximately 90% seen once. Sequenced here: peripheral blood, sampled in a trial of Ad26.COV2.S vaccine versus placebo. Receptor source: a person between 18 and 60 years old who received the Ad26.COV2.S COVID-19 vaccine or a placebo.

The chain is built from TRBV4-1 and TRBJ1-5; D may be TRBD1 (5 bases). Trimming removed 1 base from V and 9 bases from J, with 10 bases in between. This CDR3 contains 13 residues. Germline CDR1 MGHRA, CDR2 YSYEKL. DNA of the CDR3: TGCGCCAGCAGCCAAGGGACACTGGGGCCCCAGCATTTT. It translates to CASSQGTLGPQHF.

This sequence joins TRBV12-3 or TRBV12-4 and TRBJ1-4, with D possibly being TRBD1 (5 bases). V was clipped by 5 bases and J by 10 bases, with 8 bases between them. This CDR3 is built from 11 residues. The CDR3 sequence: CASSVTGKLFF. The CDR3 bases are TGTGCCAGCAGTGTCACAGGAAAACTGTTTTTT.